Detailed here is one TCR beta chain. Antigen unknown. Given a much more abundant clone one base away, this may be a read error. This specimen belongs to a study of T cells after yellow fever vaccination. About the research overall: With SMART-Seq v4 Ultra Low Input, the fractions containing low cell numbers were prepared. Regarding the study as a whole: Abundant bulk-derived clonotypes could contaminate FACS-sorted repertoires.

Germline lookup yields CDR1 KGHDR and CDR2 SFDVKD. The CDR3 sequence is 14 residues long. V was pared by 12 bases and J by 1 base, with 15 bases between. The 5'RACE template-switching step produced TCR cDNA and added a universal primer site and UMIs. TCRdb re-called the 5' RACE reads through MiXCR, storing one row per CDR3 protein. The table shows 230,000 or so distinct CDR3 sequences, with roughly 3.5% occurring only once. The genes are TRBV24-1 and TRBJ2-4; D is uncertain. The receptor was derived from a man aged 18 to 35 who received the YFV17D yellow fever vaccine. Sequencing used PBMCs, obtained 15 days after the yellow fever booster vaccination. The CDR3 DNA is TGTGCCGTCCAGGATATCTGGGCCAAAAACATTCAGTACTTC. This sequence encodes CAVQDIWAKNIQYF.